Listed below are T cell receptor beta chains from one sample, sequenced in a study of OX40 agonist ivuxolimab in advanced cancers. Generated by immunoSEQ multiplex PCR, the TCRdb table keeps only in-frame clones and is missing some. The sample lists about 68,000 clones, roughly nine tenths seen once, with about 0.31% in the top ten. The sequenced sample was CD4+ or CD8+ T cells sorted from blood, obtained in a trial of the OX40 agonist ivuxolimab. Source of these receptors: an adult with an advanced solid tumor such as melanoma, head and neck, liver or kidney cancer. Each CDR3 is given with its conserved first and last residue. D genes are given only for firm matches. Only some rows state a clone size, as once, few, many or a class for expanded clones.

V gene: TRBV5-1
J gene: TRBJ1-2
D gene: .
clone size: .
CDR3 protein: CASSDQGINYGYTF
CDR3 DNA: TGCGCCAGCAGCGATCAGGGGATTAACTATGGCTACACCTTC

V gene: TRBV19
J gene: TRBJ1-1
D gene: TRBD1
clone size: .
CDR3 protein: CASHQGERVKAFF
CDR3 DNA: TGTGCCAGTCACCAGGGGGAGCGGGTAAAAGCTTTCTTT

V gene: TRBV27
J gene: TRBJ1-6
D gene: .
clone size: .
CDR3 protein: CASSFYNSPLHF
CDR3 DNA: TGTGCCAGCAGTTTCTACAATTCACCCCTCCACTTT

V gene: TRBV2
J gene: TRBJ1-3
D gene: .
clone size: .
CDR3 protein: CASSEALIQGRNTIYF
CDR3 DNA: TGTGCCAGCAGTGAAGCGCTTATACAGGGAAGAAACACCATATATTTT

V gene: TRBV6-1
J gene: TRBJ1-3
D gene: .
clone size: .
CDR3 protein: CASSEPGSGNTIYF
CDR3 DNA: TGTGCCAGCAGTGAACCTGGCTCTGGAAACACCATATATTTT

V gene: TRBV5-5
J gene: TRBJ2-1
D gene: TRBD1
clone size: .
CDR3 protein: CASSFTGGGEQFF
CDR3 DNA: TGTGCCAGCAGTTTCACAGGGGGCGGTGAGCAGTTCTTC

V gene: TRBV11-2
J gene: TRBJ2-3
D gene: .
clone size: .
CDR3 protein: CASSLEMGDTQYF
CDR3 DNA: TGTGCCAGCAGCTTAGAAATGGGGGATACGCAGTATTTT

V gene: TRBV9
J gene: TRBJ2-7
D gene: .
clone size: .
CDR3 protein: CASSVGQGQNYEQYF
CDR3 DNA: TGTGCCAGCAGCGTAGGCCAGGGGCAAAACTACGAGCAGTACTTC

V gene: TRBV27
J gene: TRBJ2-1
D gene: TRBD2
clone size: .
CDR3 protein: CASSLWPSGNNEQFF
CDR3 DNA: TGTGCCAGCAGTTTGTGGCCTAGCGGGAACAATGAGCAGTTCTTC

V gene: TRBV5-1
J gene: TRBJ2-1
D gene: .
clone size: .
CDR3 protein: CASSLEGLDEQFF
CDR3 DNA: TGCGCCAGCAGCTTGGAGGGATTGGATGAGCAGTTCTTC

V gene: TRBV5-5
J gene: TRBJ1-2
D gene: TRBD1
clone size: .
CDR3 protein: CASSPQGFNYGYTF
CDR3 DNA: TGTGCCAGCAGCCCACAGGGGTTTAACTATGGCTACACCTTC

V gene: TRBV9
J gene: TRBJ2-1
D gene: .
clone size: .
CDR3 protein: CASSVDLGNEQFF
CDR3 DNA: TGTGCCAGCAGCGTAGATTTGGGTAATGAGCAGTTCTTC

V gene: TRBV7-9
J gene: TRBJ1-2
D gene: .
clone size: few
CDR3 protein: CASSLAFDKGYGYTF
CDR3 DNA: TGTGCCAGCAGCTTAGCCTTCGACAAAGGCTATGGCTACACCTTC

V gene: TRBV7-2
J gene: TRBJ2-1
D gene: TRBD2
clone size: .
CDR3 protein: CASSLGGRAGNEQFF
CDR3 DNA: TGTGCCAGCAGCTTGGGCGGGAGGGCCGGCAATGAGCAGTTCTTC

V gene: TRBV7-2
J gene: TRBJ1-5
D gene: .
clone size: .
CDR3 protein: CASSPRVGNQPQHF
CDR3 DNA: TGTGCCAGCAGCCCCAGGGTCGGCAATCAGCCCCAGCATTTT

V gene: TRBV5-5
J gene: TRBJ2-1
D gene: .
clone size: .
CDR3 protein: CASSLVIVNEQFF
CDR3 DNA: TGTGCCAGCAGCTTGGTTATTGTGAATGAGCAGTTCTTC

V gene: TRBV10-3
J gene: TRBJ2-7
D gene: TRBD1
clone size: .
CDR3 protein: CAISETDRGEQYF
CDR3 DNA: TGTGCCATCAGTGAGACAGACAGGGGCGAGCAGTACTTC

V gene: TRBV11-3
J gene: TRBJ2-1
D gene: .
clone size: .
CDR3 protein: CASSLNHLGEQFF
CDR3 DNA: TGTGCCAGCAGCTTAAACCACCTGGGTGAGCAGTTCTTC

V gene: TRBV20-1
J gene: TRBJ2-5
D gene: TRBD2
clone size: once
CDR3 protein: CSVAGGETQYF
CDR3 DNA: TGCAGTGTCGCGGGAGGAGAGACCCAGTACTTC

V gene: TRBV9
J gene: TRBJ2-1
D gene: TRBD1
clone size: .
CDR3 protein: CASSVEGTGVYNEQFF
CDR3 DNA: TGTGCCAGCAGCGTAGAAGGGACAGGGGTTTACAATGAGCAGTTCTTC

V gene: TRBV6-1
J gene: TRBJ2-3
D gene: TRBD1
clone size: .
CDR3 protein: CASSTDRQTDTQYF
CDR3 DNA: TGTGCCAGCAGTACGGACAGGCAAACAGATACGCAGTATTTT

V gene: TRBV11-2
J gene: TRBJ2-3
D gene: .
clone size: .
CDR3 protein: CASSLGSDTQYF
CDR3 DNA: TGTGCCAGCAGCTTGGGCTCAGATACGCAGTATTTT

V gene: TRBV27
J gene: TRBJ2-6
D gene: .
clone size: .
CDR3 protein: CASSLGGLMGANVLTF
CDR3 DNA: TGTGCCAGCAGTTTAGGGGGTCTGATGGGGGCCAACGTCCTGACTTTC

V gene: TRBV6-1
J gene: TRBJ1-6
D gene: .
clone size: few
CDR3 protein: CASSEFNSLKLQGNSPLHF
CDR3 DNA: TGTGCCAGCAGTGAATTTAACTCGTTGAAACTCCAGGGGAATTCACCCCTCCACTTT

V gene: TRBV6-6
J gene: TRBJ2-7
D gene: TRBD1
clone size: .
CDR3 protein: CASSFDRAEQYF
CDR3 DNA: TGTGCCAGCAGTTTCGACAGGGCCGAGCAGTACTTC

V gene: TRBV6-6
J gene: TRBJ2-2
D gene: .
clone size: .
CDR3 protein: CASSENEGTGELFF
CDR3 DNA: TGTGCCAGCAGCGAGAACGAGGGCACCGGGGAGCTGTTTTTT

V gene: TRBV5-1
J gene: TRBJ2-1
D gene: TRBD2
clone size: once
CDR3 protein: CASSFLSRAGGYNEQFF
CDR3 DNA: TGCGCCAGCAGCTTCCTTTCTAGGGCGGGAGGATACAATGAGCAGTTCTTC

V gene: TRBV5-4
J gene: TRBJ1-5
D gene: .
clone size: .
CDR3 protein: CASSFQDVRRAQPQHF
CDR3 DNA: TGTGCCAGCAGCTTCCAGGACGTCCGCCGCGCTCAGCCCCAGCATTTT

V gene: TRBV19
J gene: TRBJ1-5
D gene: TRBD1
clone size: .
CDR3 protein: CASTSDRGRNQPQHF
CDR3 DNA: TGTGCCAGTACCTCAGACAGGGGCAGGAATCAGCCCCAGCATTTT

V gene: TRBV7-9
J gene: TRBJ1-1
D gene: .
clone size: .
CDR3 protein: CASSRGDTEAFF
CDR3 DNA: TGTGCCAGCAGCCGAGGGGACACTGAAGCTTTCTTT

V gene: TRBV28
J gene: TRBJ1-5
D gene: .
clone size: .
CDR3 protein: CASSLPELSTGAQHF
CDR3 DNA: TGTGCCAGCAGTTTACCGGAACTCTCAACCGGAGCCCAGCATTTT

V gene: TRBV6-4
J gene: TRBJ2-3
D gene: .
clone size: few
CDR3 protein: CASSDQTGDTQYF
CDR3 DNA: TGTGCCAGCAGTGACCAAACAGGAGATACGCAGTATTTT

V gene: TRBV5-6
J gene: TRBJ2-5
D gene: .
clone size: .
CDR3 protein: CASSNRETQYF
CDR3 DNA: TGTGCCAGCAGCAACCGCGAGACCCAGTACTTC

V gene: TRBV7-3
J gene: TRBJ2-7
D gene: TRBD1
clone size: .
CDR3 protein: CASSKTGGQYEQYF
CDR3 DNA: TGTGCCAGCAGCAAAACAGGGGGCCAGTACGAGCAGTACTTC

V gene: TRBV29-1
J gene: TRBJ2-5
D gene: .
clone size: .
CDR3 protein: CSVESKGGPETQYF
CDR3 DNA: TGCAGCGTTGAAAGTAAAGGGGGGCCGGAGACCCAGTACTTC

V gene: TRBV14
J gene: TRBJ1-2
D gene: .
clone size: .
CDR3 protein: CASSQARGGGYTF
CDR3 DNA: TGTGCCAGCAGCCAAGCGAGGGGCGGAGGCTACACCTTC

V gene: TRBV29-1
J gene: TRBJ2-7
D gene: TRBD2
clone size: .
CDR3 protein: CSAVGLAGVYEQYF
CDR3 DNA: TGCAGCGCCGTGGGACTAGCGGGAGTCTACGAGCAGTACTTC

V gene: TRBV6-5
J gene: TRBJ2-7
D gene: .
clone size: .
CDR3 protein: CASTSGWEQYF
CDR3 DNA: TGTGCCAGCACCTCAGGATGGGAGCAGTACTTC

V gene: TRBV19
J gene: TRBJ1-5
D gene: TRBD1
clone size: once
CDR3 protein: CASTNDRGRGAPQHF
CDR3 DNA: TGTGCCAGCACTAATGACAGGGGGCGAGGTGCACCCCAGCATTTT

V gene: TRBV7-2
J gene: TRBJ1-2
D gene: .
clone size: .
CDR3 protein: CASSLYSNYGYTF
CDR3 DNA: TGTGCCAGCAGCTTATACAGCAACTATGGCTACACCTTC

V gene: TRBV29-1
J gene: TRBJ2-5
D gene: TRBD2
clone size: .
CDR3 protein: CSVEVSGTEGETQYF
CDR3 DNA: TGCAGCGTTGAAGTTAGCGGGACTGAGGGAGAGACCCAGTACTTC

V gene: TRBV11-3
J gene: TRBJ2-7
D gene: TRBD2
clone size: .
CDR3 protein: CASSSRGSGGPYEQYF
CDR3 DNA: TGTGCCAGCAGCTCCCGTGGTAGCGGGGGACCATACGAGCAGTACTTC

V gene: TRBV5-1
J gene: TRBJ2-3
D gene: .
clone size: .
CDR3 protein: CASSLERLPTDTQYF
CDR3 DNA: TGCGCCAGCAGCTTGGAGCGACTACCCACAGATACGCAGTATTTT

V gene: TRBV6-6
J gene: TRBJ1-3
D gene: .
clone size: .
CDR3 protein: CASSSPGNTIYF
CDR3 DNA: TGTGCCAGCAGCTCCCCTGGAAACACCATATATTTT

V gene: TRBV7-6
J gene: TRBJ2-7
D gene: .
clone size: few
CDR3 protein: CASSSTPGEQYF
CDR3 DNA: TGTGCCAGCAGCTCCACGCCTGGCGAGCAGTACTTC

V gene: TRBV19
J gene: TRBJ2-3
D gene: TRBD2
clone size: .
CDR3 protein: CASRVAGGPTDTQYF
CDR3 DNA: TGTGCCAGTAGAGTAGCGGGAGGGCCCACAGATACGCAGTATTTT

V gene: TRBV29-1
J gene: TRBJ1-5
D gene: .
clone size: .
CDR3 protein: CSVRTGLNQPQHF
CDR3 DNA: TGCAGCGTTAGAACAGGGCTCAATCAGCCCCAGCATTTT

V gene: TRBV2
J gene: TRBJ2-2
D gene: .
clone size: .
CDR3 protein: CASKRELAWTGELFF
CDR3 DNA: TGTGCCAGCAAGCGAGAACTCGCGTGGACCGGGGAGCTGTTTTTT

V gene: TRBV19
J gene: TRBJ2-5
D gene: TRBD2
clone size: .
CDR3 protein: CASSIMSGRNGETQYF
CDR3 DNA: TGTGCCAGTAGTATAATGAGCGGGAGAAACGGAGAGACCCAGTACTTC

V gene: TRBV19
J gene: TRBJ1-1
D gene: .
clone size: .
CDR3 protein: CASSMDSYYTEAFF
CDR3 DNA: TGTGCCAGTAGTATGGACAGTTATTACACTGAAGCTTTCTTT